This TCR beta chain was identified in a study of T-cell memory formation after mild COVID-19. The V segment lost 2 bases and the J segment 4 bases; nucleotides outside the gene matches: 9. This CDR3 has 16 residues. Per germline, CDR1 WSHSY and CDR2 SAAADI. TCRdb ran MiXCR on the 5' RACE reads and lists one entry per CDR3 protein. Among 430,000 or so distinct CDR3 sequences listed, 25% were seen once. The chain uses TRBV10-2 and TRBJ1-2; 8 bases match TRBD1. This TCR came from an adult woman who had mild COVID-19 (a few samples of this study predate the infection). Cell type and time point are not known. The specimen sequenced was PBMCs or a T cell subset sorted from them (not recorded which). The CDR3 bases are TGCGCCAGCAGTGAGGAGTGGGGGACAGGCCCCTATGGCTACACCTTC. Amino acids: CASSEEWGTGPYGYTF.